The entry below gives a single TCR beta chain sequence along with its context. Its antigen is currently unknown. The authors ran a second PCR of 7 to 11 cycles using a sample-barcoded 5' primer and a J-beta primer mix. The authors tagged each cDNA molecule using a template-switch adaptor with 12 random nucleotides. One entry per CDR3 protein, called by TCRdb with MiXCR from the 5' RACE reads. Here the sample spans over 1,300,000 distinct CDR3 sequences, roughly 59% being singletons. The sample belongs to a study of blood T cells in healthy people across ages. Study results and caveats: In these data, TCR beta diversity tracked strongly with naive T cell percentage.

The CDR3 is 16 residues long. Between the trimmed V and J ends, which lost 5 bases and 0 bases, there was a span of 16 bases. Germline V gene sequence: CDR1 MNHEY, CDR2 SVGEGT. The sequenced sample was blood. V usage is TRBV6-2 or TRBV6-3 and J usage is TRBJ1-1; no clear D. This sequence originates from a young man in good health. DNA of the CDR3: TGTGCCAGCAGTCGGGCAGCAAGCCGCTTGAACACTGAAGCTTTCTTT. It translates to CASSRAASRLNTEAFF.